This is a list of T cell receptor beta chains from one sample in a study of molecular identifiers for immune sequencing clone quantification. TCRdb independently ran MiXCR on the PCR reads; one entry per CDR3 protein. Among about 19,000 distinct CDR3 sequences, over 20% were seen once, and the ten largest hold approximately 6.8%. Source material: naive CD8+ T cells from blood, with Jurkat cell RNA spiked in. These receptors were obtained from a human donor in good health. Some libraries in this study had Jurkat cell RNA spiked in. Both conserved end residues are part of each CDR3. D genes are given only for firm matches. Not every row has a clone size; where given, it reads once, few, many or a size class.

clone size	J gene	D gene	V gene	CDR3 DNA	CDR3 protein
many	TRBJ2-7	TRBD1	TRBV27	TGTGCCAGCAGTTCCATAACAGGGGTGTACGAGCAGTACTTC	CASSSITGVYEQYF
many	TRBJ2-7	TRBD2	TRBV6-1	TGTGCCAGCAGTGACCATACCGAGACTAGCGGGAGTCACTACGAGCAGTACTTC	CASSDHTETSGSHYEQYF
.	TRBJ2-3	TRBD2	TRBV9	TGTGCCAGCAGCGAGAGCGGGAGTGGGGATACGCAGTATTTT	CASSESGSGDTQYF
medium-sized	TRBJ2-6	.	TRBV20-1	TGCAGTGCCGGCGGTCCCCCAACCTCCACTGGGGCCAACGTCCTGACTTTC	CSAGGPPTSTGANVLTF
many	TRBJ2-5	.	TRBV9	TGTGCCAGCAGCGTAGCGTTTTCGACAGAAGAGACCCAGTACTTC	CASSVAFSTEETQYF
.	TRBJ2-1	.	TRBV11-2	TGTGCCAGCAGCAAGGGACTCAGAAGCTCCTACAATGAGCAGTTCTTC	CASSKGLRSSYNEQFF
few	TRBJ2-1	.	TRBV19	TGTGCCAGTAGTATAGTCCAAGAAGAGTACAATGAGCAGTTCTTC	CASSIVQEEYNEQFF
.	TRBJ2-7	.	TRBV20-1	TGCAGTGCTGCGCCCCCCACCTACGAGCAGTACTTC	CSAAPPTYEQYF
many	TRBJ2-5	.	TRBV12-3/TRBV12-4	TGTGCCAGCAGCCCATGGGGAGGTATCCAAGAGACCCAGTACTTC	CASSPWGGIQETQYF
.	TRBJ2-7	TRBD1	TRBV12-3/TRBV12-4	TGTGCCAGCAGTTTAGAAGACAGGGGGTTGTACGAGCAGTACTTC	CASSLEDRGLYEQYF
.	TRBJ2-1	.	TRBV7-2	TGTGCCAGCAGACTACTAGCCGCACTAAACAATGAGCAGTTCTTC	CASRLLAALNNEQFF
many	TRBJ2-3	.	TRBV3-1	TGTGCCAGCAGCAGGGACTGGGCTAGCACAGATACGCAGTATTTT	CASSRDWASTDTQYF
few	TRBJ2-5	.	TRBV7-9	TGTGCCAGCAGCAGAGGGAGGGAGACCCAGTACTTC	CASSRGRETQYF
.	TRBJ2-5	TRBD1	TRBV11-2	TGTGCCAGCAGCTTAGTGACAGGGGTACAAGAGACCCAGTACTTC	CASSLVTGVQETQYF
many	TRBJ2-7	.	TRBV7-9	TGTGCCAGCAGCTTAGGCGGTGGGGGGGGCACCTCCTACGAGCAGTACTTC	CASSLGGGGGTSYEQYF
.	TRBJ2-7	TRBD1	TRBV19	TGTGCCAGTAGTATGCACAGGGGGCCCTCCTACGAGCAGTACTTC	CASSMHRGPSYEQYF
.	TRBJ2-5	.	TRBV20-1	TGCAGTGCTCGCCGGGACTTTGCAGAGACCCAGTACTTC	CSARRDFAETQYF
medium-sized	TRBJ2-7	.	TRBV7-2	TGTGCCAGCAGCTTGGCCAGGGACGAGCAGTACTTC	CASSLARDEQYF
many	TRBJ1-2	TRBD1	TRBV6-5	TGTGCCAGCAGCGTAGCACAGGGGAGGATCTATGGCTACACCTTC	CASSVAQGRIYGYTF
few	TRBJ1-4	.	TRBV28	TGTGCCAGCACAGGCTTATTTGGGGCTACTAATGAAAAACTGTTTTTT	CASTGLFGATNEKLFF
many	TRBJ2-6	.	TRBV12-3/TRBV12-4	TGTGCCAGCAGATGGGACTCTGGGGCCAACGTCCTGACTTTC	CASRWDSGANVLTF
.	TRBJ2-1	TRBD2	TRBV25-1	TGTGCCAGCAGTGCCCCTAGCGGGAGGTTTTATGAGCAGTTCTTC	CASSAPSGRFYEQFF
.	TRBJ2-1	TRBD1	TRBV2	TGTGCCAGCAGGGCCGGGACAGGGAGTAATGAGCAGTTCTTC	CASRAGTGSNEQFF
many	TRBJ2-7	.	TRBV12-3/TRBV12-4	TGTGCCAGCAGTTTATACACCAACGAGCAGTACTTC	CASSLYTNEQYF
many	TRBJ2-1	TRBD2	TRBV6-5	TGTGCCAGCAGTTACTCGTCGTTAGCGGGAGGTGAGCAGTTCTTC	CASSYSSLAGGEQFF
.	TRBJ2-1	TRBD2	TRBV14	TGTGCCAGCAGCCAACACCCTAGCGGCTACAATGAGCAGTTCTTC	CASSQHPSGYNEQFF
medium-sized	TRBJ1-1	.	TRBV7-9	TGTGCCAGCAGCTTAGGAGTCGGGGGTACTGAAGCTTTCTTT	CASSLGVGGTEAFF
many	TRBJ2-1	.	TRBV9	TGTGCCAGCAGCGTAGGGGGGTTGGCCTCGAATGAGCAGTTCTTC	CASSVGGLASNEQFF
many	TRBJ2-2	.	TRBV28	TGTGCCAGCAGTTTCCCCCCTCCATCGAACACCGGGGAGCTGTTTTTT	CASSFPPPSNTGELFF
medium-sized	TRBJ1-6	TRBD1	TRBV7-3	TGTGCCAGCAGCTTAGGCGGGACAGGGGGCAAAAATTCACCCCTCCACTTT	CASSLGGTGGKNSPLHF
.	TRBJ2-7	TRBD2	TRBV4-2	TGTGCCAGCAGCCAACTAGCGGATAACGAGCAGTACTTC	CASSQLADNEQYF
.	TRBJ2-7	.	TRBV4-3	TGCGCCAGCAGCCAAGTGGCCTACCACTACGAGCAGTACTTC	CASSQVAYHYEQYF
few	TRBJ2-1	.	TRBV20-1	TGCAGTGCTAGAGTTTACGGGAGGCAGTTCTTC	CSARVYGRQFF
many	TRBJ2-7	TRBD1	TRBV4-1	TGCGCCAGCAGCCCAAGACAGGGGGGCTACGAGCAGTACTTC	CASSPRQGGYEQYF
medium-sized	TRBJ2-1	.	TRBV6-2/TRBV6-3	TGTGCCAGTAGTTCCTCCGGGGAGCAGTTCTTC	CASSSSGEQFF
many	TRBJ2-1	.	TRBV13	TGTGCCAGCAGCCTACGGGACTCCTCCCGGCAGTTCTTC	CASSLRDSSRQFF
.	TRBJ2-3	.	TRBV15	TGTGCCACCAGCAGAGATGGCTTTGGCGGGGTTAGCACAGATACGCAGTATTTT	CATSRDGFGGVSTDTQYF
few	TRBJ2-7	TRBD1	TRBV28	TGTGCCAGCAGTTCACAGGGGGCGGACTACGAGCAGTACTTC	CASSSQGADYEQYF
few	TRBJ2-7	.	TRBV19	TGTGCCAGTAGTGACGGCTACGAGCAGTACTTC	CASSDGYEQYF
.	TRBJ2-1	TRBD2	TRBV29-1	TGCAGCGTCGACCTAGCGGGAGGGGGTGAGCAGTTCTTC	CSVDLAGGGEQFF
few	TRBJ1-1	.	TRBV5-1	TGCGCCAGCAAAGAGATGAACACTGAAGCTTTCTTT	CASKEMNTEAFF
many	TRBJ2-7	.	TRBV7-9	TGTGCCAGCAGCTCAGACTTCTACGAGCAGTACTTC	CASSSDFYEQYF
few	TRBJ2-7	TRBD2	TRBV6-2/TRBV6-3	TGTGCCAGCAGTTACGAGGCGGGAGGCTCCTACGAGCAGTACTTC	CASSYEAGGSYEQYF
.	TRBJ2-7	.	TRBV7-9	TGTGCCAGCAGCCCGAGGGATTGGAAACCAAACGAGCAGTACTTC	CASSPRDWKPNEQYF
.	TRBJ2-7	TRBD2	TRBV12-3/TRBV12-4	TGTGCCAGCAGCAAAACAAGGACTAGCGGGACCTACGAGCAGTACTTC	CASSKTRTSGTYEQYF
many	TRBJ2-1	.	TRBV7-9	TGTGCCAGCAGCGGGTGGAGCTCCTACAATGAGCAGTTCTTC	CASSGWSSYNEQFF
many	TRBJ2-7	.	TRBV7-8	TGTGCCAGCAGCTTAGGGTTTGGGAATACCTACGAGCAGTACTTC	CASSLGFGNTYEQYF
many	TRBJ2-1	.	TRBV7-8	TGTGCCAGCAGCTTAGTGCCTATCGAGCAGTTCTTC	CASSLVPIEQFF
many	TRBJ1-2	TRBD1	TRBV13	TGTGCCAGCAGCTCCTCCAGGGGGGTCTATGGCTACACCTTC	CASSSSRGVYGYTF